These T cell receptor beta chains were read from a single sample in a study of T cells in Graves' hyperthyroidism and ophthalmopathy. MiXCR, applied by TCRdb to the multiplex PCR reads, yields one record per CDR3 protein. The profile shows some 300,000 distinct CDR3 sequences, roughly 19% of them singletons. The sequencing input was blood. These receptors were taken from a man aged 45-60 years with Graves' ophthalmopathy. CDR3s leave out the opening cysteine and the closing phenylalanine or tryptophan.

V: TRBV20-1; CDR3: SARTSGGEARNTQY
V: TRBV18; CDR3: ASSPPYQGLTSPLH
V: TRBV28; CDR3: ASSDSGSYEQY
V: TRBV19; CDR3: ASSTPGGTEFQEQY
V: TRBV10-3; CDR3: AHGVGRDTGELF
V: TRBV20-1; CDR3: SARDAQGNEQY
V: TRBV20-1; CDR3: SANANKNIQY
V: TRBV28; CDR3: ASSLWKSANYGYT
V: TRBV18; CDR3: ASSDRAGPGYT
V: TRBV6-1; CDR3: ASSRDPTVGTQY
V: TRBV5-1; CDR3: ASSLASRELRYEQY
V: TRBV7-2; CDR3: ASSQTHEQY
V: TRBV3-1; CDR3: ASSPRAGSSYNEQF
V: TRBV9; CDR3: ASSKGGAVTDTQY
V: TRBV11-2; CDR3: ASSLDRLALEQF
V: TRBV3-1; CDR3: ASSLPGTIITTDTQY
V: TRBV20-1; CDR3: SARGRPGSGANVLT
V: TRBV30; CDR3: AWRTATDTQY
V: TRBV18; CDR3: ASSPKNLASGRMNTGELF
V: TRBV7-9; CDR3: ASSLEGTGANYGYT
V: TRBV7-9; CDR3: ASSGGRREGQDTQY
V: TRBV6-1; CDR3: ASRPDRLMGRETQY
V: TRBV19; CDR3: ASMRGFEQF
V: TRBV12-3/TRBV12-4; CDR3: ASSLVLAGDEQY
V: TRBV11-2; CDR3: ASSLGDRGQLETQY
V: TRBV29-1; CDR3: SVVGTMGAF
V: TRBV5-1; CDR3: ASTLQPGTNEKLF
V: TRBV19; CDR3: ASMGPGRRVNEQF
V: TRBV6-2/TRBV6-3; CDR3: AISTTGGTKSQH
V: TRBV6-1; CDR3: ASTSSDTQY
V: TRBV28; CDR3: ASSLWGANNEKLF
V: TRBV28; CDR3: ASSDSRDPYEQY
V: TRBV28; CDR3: ASSSRPRASGNTEAF
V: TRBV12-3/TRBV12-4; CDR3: ASSFSREGEKLF
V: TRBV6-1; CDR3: ASSEMRPSNTGELF
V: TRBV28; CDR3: ASRDEETQY
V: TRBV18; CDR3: ASSPEAGSDTQY
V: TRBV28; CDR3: ASSLYATRGWTDTQY
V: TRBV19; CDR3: ASSPLMAGAKDTQY
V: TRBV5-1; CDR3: ASSLDSLGSYEQY
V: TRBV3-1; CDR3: ASSKPGLAMDIQY
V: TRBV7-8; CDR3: ASSTRQGNQPQH
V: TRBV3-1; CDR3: ASTKGTSGGITDTQY
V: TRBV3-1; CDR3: ASSQRSSYEQY
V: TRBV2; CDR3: ASRAWDRGGTEAF
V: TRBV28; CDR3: ASIGSVYNEQF
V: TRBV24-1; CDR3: ATSDLGAPEETQY
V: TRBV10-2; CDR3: ASSEVQGSYGYT
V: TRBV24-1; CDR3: ATSRSGRTDTQY
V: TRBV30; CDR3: AWSLGAEQY